This TCR beta chain was captured by sequencing in a study of shared clonotypes between healthy human individuals. CDR1 and CDR2 (germline): MDHEN, SYDVKM. The CDR3 has 16 residues. J lost 3 bases, V lost 6 bases, and 8 bases had no gene match. This table comes from immunoSEQ multiplex PCR, and its TCRdb copy is limited to in-frame clones, with some not included. In the table there are roughly 680,000 clones, just under 75% of which are singletons. This sequence originates from a woman aged 25 to 39 in good health. The rearrangement links TRBV28 to TRBJ1-5; TRBD1 agrees at 10 bases. The sequenced material came from memory CD4+ T cells sorted from blood. Subset noted: CD45RA-negative fraction. The CDR3 nucleotides read TGTGCCAGCAGAAAGGGGACAGGGGTTTCCAATCAGCCCCAGCATTTT. It codes for CASRKGTGVSNQPQHF.